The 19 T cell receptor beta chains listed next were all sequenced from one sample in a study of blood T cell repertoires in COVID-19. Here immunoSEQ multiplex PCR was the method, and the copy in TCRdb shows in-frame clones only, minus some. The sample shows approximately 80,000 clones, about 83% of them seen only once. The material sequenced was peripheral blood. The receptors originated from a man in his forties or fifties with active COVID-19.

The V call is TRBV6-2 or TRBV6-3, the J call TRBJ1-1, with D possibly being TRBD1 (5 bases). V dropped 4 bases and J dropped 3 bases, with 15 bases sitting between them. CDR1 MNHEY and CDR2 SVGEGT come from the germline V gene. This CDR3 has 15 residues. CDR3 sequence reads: CASSSTWGVYTEAFF. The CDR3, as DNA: TGTGCCAGCAGTTCAACTTGGGGGGTTTACACTGAAGCTTTCTTT.

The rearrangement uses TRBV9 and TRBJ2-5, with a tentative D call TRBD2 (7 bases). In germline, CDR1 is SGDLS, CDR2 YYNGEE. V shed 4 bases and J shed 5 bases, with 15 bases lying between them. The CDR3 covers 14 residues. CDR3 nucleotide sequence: TGTGCCAGCAGCCGGGGGGCACAAAGGGAGACCCAGTACTTC. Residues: CASSRGAQRETQYF.

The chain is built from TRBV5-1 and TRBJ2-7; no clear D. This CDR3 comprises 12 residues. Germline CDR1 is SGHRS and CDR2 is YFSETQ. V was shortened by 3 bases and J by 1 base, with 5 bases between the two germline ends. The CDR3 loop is CASSSVSYEQYF. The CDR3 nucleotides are TGCGCCAGCAGCTCCGTTTCCTACGAGCAGTACTTC.

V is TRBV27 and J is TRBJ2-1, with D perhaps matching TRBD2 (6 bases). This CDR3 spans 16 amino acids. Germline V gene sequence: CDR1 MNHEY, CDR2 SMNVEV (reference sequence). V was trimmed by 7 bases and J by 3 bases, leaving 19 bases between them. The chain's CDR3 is CASTVVPGGNYNEQFF. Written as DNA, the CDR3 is TGTGCCAGCACAGTGGTACCGGGCGGGAACTACAATGAGCAGTTCTTC.

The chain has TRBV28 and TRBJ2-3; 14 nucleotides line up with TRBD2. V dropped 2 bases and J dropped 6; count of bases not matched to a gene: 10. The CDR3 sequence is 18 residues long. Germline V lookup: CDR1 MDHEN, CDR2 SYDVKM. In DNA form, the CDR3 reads TGTGCCAGCAGTTTAACCCTCAGACTAGCGGGGGGGCGGGATACGCAGTATTTT. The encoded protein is CASSLTLRLAGGRDTQYF. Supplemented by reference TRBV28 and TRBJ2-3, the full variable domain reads DVKVTQSSRYLVKRTGEKVFLECVQDMDHENMFWYRQDPGLGLRLIYFSYDVKMKEKGDIPEGYSVSREKKERFSLILESASTNQTSMYLCASSLTLRLAGGRDTQYFGPGTRLTVL.

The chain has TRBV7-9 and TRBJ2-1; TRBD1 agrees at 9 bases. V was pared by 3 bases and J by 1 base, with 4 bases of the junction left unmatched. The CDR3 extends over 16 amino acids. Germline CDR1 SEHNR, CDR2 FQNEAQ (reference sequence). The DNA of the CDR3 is TGTGCCAGCAGCTTCCCCGGGACAGGGTCCTACAATGAGCAGTTCTTC. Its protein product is CASSFPGTGSYNEQFF.

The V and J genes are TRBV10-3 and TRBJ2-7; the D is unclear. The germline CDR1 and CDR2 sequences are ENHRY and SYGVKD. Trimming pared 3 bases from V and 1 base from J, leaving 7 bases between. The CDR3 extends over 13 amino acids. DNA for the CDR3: TGTGCCATCAGTGACGGTAGTTCCTACGAGCAGTACTTC. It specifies CAISDGSSYEQYF.

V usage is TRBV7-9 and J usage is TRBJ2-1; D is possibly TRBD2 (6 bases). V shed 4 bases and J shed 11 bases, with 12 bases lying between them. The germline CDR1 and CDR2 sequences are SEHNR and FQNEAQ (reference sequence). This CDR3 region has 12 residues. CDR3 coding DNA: TGTGCCAGCAGCTCAAACGCGGGAAAGCAGTTCTTC. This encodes CASSSNAGKQFF.

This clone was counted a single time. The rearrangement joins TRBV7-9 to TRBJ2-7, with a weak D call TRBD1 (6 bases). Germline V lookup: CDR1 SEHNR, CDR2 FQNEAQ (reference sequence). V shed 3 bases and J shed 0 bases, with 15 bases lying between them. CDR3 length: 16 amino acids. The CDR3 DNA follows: TGTGCCAGCAGCTTTCCACCGACAGGTCTCTCCTACGAGCAGTACTTC. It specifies CASSFPPTGLSYEQYF. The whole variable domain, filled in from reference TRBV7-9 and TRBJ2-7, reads DTGVSQNPRHKITKRGQNVTFRCDPISEHNRLYWYRQTLGQGPEFLTYFQNEAQLEKSRLLSDRFSAERPKGSFSTLEIQRTEQGDSAMYLCASSFPPTGLSYEQYFGPGTRLTVT.

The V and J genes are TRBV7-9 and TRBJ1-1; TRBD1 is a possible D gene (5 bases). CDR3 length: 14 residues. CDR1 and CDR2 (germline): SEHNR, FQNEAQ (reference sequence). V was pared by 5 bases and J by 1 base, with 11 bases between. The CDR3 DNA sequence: TGTGCCAGCAGCGATCGACAGCCGAACACTGAAGCTTTCTTT. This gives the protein CASSDRQPNTEAFF.

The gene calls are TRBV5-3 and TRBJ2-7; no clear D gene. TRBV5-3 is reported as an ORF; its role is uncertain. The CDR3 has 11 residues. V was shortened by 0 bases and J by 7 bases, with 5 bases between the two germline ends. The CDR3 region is CARSLDQEQYF. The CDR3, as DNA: TGTGCCAGAAGCTTGGACCAGGAGCAGTACTTC.

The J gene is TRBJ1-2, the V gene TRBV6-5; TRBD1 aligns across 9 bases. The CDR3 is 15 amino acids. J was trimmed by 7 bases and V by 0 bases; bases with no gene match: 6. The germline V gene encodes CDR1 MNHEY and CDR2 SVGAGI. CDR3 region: CASSYSFTGGSGYTF. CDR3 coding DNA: TGTGCCAGCAGTTACTCGTTTACAGGGGGCAGTGGCTACACCTTC.

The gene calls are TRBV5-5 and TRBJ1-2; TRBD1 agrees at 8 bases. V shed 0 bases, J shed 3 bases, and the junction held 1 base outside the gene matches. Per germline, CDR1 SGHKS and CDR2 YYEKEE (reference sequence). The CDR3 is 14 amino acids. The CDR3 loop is CASSLGQGYYGYTF. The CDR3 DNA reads TGTGCCAGCAGCTTGGGACAGGGGTACTATGGCTACACCTTC.

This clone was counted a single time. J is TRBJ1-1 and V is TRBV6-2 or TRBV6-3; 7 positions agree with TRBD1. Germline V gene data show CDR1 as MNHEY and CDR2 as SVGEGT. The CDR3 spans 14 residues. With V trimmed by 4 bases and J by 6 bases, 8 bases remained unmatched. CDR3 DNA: TGTGCCAGCAGTTCCAATATTCAGGGGGCTGAAGCTTTCTTT. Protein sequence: CASSSNIQGAEAFF.

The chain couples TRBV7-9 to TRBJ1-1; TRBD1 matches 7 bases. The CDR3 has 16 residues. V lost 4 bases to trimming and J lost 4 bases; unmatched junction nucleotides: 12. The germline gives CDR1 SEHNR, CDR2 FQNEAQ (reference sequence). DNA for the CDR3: TGTGCCAGCAGCTGGCTAGGAACACAGGGGAGCACTGAAGCTTTCTTT. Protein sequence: CASSWLGTQGSTEAFF.

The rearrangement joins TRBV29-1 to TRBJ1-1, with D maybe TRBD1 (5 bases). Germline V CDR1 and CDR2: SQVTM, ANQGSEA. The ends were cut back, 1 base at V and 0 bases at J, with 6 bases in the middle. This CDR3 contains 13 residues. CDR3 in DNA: TGCAGCGTTGAAGGACAGCTGAACACTGAAGCTTTCTTT. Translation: CSVEGQLNTEAFF.

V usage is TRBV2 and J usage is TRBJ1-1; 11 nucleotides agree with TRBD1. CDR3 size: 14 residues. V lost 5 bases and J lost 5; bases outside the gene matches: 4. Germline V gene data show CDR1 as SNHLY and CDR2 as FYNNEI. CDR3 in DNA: TGTGCCAGCAGTCCCGGGACAGGGGGAACTGAAGCTTTCTTT. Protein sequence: CASSPGTGGTEAFF.

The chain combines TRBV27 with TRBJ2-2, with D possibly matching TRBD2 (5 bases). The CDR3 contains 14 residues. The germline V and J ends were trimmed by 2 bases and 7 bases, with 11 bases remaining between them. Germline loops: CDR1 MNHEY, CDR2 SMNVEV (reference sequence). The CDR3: CASSLIPSSGELFF. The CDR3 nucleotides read TGTGCCAGCAGTTTAATCCCTAGCAGCGGGGAGCTGTTTTTT.

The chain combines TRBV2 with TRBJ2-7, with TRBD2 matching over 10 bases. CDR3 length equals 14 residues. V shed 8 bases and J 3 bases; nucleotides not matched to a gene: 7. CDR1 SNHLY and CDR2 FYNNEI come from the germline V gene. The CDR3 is CASGSSSGGYEQYF. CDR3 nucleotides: TGTGCCAGCGGATCTTCTAGCGGGGGCTACGAGCAGTACTTC.